The TCR beta chain described here comes from a study of T cells in narcolepsy. Study background: Healthy controls were enrolled alongside patients with narcolepsy type 1 or type 2.

The study, taken as a whole, reports: Blood of same and different patients, but not healthy controls, reportedly held recurring autoreactive clonotypes. In some patient and control memory CD4+ samples, autoreactive clones were absent. Comparing one patient's CSF and blood CD4+ clonotypes highlighted HCRT- and TRIB2-specific autoreactive clonotypes.

Repertoires were generated with immunoSEQ multiplex PCR, while TCRdb's copy carries only in-frame clones and drops some. Seen here are 25,000 to 35,000 clones, about four fifths observed once, and the top ten hold 2.5% to 3%. The CDR3 contains 15 residues. Germline loops: CDR1 MNHNS, CDR2 SASEGT. The V end lost 3 bases, the J end lost 4 bases, and 15 bases lay between the germline ends. A word on this clone: Its antigen is not identified.

The sample comprised CD45RA- memory CD4+ T cells from PBMCs. The rearrangement uses TRBV6-1 and TRBJ1-2; D might be TRBD1 (5 bases). This clonotype was sampled from a human donor with narcolepsy. The CDR3 region has the DNA TGTGCCAGCAGTGAGTTCGACGGGGCTCCCTATGGCTACACCTTC. It translates to CASSEFDGAPYGYTF.